This T cell receptor beta chain was observed in a study of blood T cells in healthy people across ages. Overall study findings and caveats: A conclusive naive versus antigen-experienced comparison was prevented by the unsorted PBMCs. Across samples, TCR beta diversity tracked strongly with naive T cell percentage.

The use of a sample-barcoded 5' primer and a J-beta primer mix characterized a second PCR of roughly 7 to 12 cycles. No fewer than 3 million CDR3-containing paired-end reads came from each sample. TCRdb itself ran the 5' RACE reads through MiXCR, one entry per CDR3 protein. The sample includes hundreds of thousands of distinct CDR3 sequences, around 52% seen only once; the top ten take about 13%. This clonotype was counted at least ten times. Its antigen is not identified. The CDR3 has 14 residues. With 2 bases removed from V and 8 bases from J, the gap between germline ends came to 15 bases. Per-sample yields of isolated PBMCs were at least 6.5 million.

The TCR originated in a woman aged 80 or older in good health. The sequencing input was blood. This chain uses TRBV12-3 or TRBV12-4 with TRBJ1-2; no firm D call. CDR3 sequence (DNA): TGTGCCAGCAGTTTAAAAGCTATTATGCACGGCTACACCTTC. It yields the protein CASSLKAIMHGYTF.